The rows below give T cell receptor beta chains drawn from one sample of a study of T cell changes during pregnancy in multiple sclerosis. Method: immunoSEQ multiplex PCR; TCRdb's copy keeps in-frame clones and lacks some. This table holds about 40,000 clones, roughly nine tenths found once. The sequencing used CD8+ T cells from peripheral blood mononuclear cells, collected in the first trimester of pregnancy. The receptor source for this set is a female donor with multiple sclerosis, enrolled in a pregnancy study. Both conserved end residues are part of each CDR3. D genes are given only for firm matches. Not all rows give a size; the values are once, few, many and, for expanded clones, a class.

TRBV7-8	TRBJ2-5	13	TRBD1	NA	CASSQQGAETQYF	TGTGCCAGCAGCCAACAGGGGGCCGAGACCCAGTACTTC
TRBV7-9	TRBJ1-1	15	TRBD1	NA	CASSLGQGVNTEAFF	TGTGCCAGCAGCTTAGGACAGGGCGTGAACACTGAAGCTTTCTTT
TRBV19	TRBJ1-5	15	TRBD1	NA	CASRRPTGYNQPQHF	TGTGCCAGTAGAAGACCGACAGGGTATAATCAGCCCCAGCATTTT
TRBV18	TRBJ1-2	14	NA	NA	CASSPGGQNYGYTF	TGTGCCAGCTCACCAGGCGGTCAGAACTATGGCTACACCTTC
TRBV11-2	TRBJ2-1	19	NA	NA	CASSFAPGTVRTVSSGQFF	TGTGCCAGCAGCTTTGCTCCCGGGACGGTTCGGACAGTCAGCAGCGGGCAGTTCTTC
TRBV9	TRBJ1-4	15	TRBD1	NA	CASSTRDRGPEKLFF	TGTGCCAGCAGCACCCGGGACAGGGGGCCTGAAAAACTGTTTTTT
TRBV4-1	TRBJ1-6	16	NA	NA	CASSQEGEAAGSPLHF	TGCGCCAGCAGCCAAGAAGGGGAGGCTGCTGGTTCACCCCTCCACTTT
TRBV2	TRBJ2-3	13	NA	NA	CASSDGVTDTQYF	TGTGCCAGCAGTGATGGAGTCACAGATACGCAGTATTTT
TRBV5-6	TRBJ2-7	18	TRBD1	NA	CASSLVLGGDRGQYEQYF	TGTGCCAGCAGCTTGGTTTTAGGGGGGGACAGGGGGCAGTACGAGCAGTACTTC
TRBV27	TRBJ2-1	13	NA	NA	CASSMSSYNEQFF	TGTGCCAGCAGCATGAGCTCCTACAATGAGCAGTTCTTC
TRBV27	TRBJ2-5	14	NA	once	CASSFPGQQETQYF	TGTGCCAGCAGTTTCCCGGGACAACAAGAGACCCAGTACTTC
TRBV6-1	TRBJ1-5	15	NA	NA	CASSESPTGNQPQHF	TGTGCCAGCAGTGAGTCTCCAACAGGCAATCAGCCCCAGCATTTT
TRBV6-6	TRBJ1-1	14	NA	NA	CASSGQAAREGAFF	TGTGCCAGCAGTGGGCAGGCCGCCCGTGAAGGAGCTTTCTTT
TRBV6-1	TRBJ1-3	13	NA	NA	CASNPEAGNTIYF	TGTGCCAGCAACCCGGAGGCGGGAAACACCATATATTTT
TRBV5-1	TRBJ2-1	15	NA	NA	CASSFSSRSYNEQFF	TGCGCCAGCAGCTTTAGTTCCCGCTCCTACAATGAGCAGTTCTTC
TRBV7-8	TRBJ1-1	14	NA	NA	CASSLDLGGTEAFF	TGTGCCAGCAGCTTAGATCTGGGGGGGACTGAAGCTTTCTTT
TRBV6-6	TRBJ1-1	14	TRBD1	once	CASSIQGARAEAFF	TGTGCCAGCAGTATACAGGGGGCGCGGGCTGAAGCTTTCTTT
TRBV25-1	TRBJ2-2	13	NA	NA	CASSETLTGELFF	TGTGCCAGCAGTGAGACTCTCACCGGGGAGCTGTTTTTT
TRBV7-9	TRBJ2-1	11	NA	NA	CASSTSIEQFF	TGTGCCAGCAGCACGTCTATTGAGCAGTTCTTC
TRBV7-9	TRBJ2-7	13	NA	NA	CASSSPEGYEQYF	TGTGCCAGCAGCTCTCCCGAGGGCTACGAGCAGTACTTC
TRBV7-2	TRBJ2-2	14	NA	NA	CASSSKGYTGELFF	TGTGCCAGCAGCTCGAAGGGGTACACCGGGGAGCTGTTTTTT
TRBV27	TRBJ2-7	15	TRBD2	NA	CASSDWNGGIYEQYF	TGTGCCAGCAGTGATTGGAACGGGGGGATCTACGAGCAGTACTTC
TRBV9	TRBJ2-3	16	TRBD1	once	CASSVTGGGGTDTQYF	TGTGCCAGCAGCGTTACAGGGGGCGGTGGTACAGATACGCAGTATTTT
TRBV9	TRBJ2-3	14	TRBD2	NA	CASSGTSGRDTQYF	TGTGCCAGCAGCGGGACTAGCGGCCGAGATACGCAGTATTTT
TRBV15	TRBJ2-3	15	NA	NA	CATSRGRTAADTQYF	TGTGCCACCAGCAGAGGCAGGACAGCGGCAGATACGCAGTATTTT
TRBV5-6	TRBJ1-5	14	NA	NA	CASSLGAGNQPQHF	TGTGCCAGCAGCCTGGGAGCGGGTAATCAGCCCCAGCATTTT
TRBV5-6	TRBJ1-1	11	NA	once	CATGRGTEAFF	TGTGCCACCGGGAGGGGCACTGAAGCTTTCTTT
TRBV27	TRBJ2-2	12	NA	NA	CASSFSAGELFF	TGTGCCAGCAGTTTCTCCGCCGGGGAGCTGTTTTTT
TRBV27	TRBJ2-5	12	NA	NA	CASSFQGETQYF	TGTGCCAGCAGTTTTCAGGGGGAGACCCAGTACTTC
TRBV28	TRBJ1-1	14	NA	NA	CASSILSSNTEAFF	TGTGCCAGCAGTATCCTCTCCTCGAACACTGAAGCTTTCTTT
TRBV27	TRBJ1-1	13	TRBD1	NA	CASRTGGYAEAFF	TGTGCCAGCAGGACAGGGGGCTACGCTGAAGCTTTCTTT
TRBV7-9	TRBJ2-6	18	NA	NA	CASSSSRLLSSGANVLTF	TGTGCCAGCAGCTCATCCAGACTCCTAAGCTCTGGGGCCAACGTCCTGACTTTC
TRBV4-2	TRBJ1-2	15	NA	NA	CASTDPSTTYYGYTF	TGTGCCAGCACCGACCCTAGTACTACTTACTATGGCTACACCTTC
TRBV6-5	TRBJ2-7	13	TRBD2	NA	CASSYSGTREQYF	TGTGCCAGCAGTTACTCCGGGACTAGGGAGCAGTACTTC
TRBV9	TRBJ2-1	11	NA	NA	CASSVSNEQFF	TGTGCCAGCAGCGTATCTAATGAGCAGTTCTTC
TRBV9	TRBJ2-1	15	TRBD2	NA	CASSRSAGDANEQFF	TGTGCCAGCAGCCGCAGCGCGGGGGACGCTAATGAGCAGTTCTTC
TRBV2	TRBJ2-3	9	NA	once	CAASSTQYF	TGTGCCGCGTCTTCCACGCAGTATTTT
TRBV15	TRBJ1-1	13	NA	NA	CATSRDLRDEAFF	TGTGCCACCAGCAGAGATCTCCGGGATGAAGCTTTCTTT
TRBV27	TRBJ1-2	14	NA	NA	CASSSLTGNYGYTF	TGTGCCAGCAGTTCCCTCACAGGGAACTATGGCTACACCTTC
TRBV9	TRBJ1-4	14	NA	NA	CASTQGGANEKLFF	TGTGCCAGCACTCAGGGTGGGGCTAATGAAAAACTGTTTTTT
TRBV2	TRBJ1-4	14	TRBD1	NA	CASSAGGGGEKLFF	TGTGCCAGCAGTGCAGGGGGCGGGGGTGAAAAACTGTTTTTT
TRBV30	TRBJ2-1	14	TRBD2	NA	CAWETSGGANEQFF	TGTGCCTGGGAGACTAGCGGGGGGGCCAATGAGCAGTTCTTC
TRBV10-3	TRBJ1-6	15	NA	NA	CAISEVGQGDSPLHF	TGTGCCATCAGTGAAGTGGGCCAGGGTGATTCACCCCTCCACTTT
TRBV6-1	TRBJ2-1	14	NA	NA	CASIGLWDYNEQFF	TGTGCCAGCATCGGACTATGGGACTACAATGAGCAGTTCTTC
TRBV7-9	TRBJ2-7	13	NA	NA	CASSFAGSGEQYF	TGTGCCAGCAGCTTTGCAGGCTCCGGCGAGCAGTACTTC
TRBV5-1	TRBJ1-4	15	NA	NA	CASKLAEATNEKLFF	TGCGCCAGCAAGCTCGCGGAGGCAACTAATGAAAAACTGTTTTTT
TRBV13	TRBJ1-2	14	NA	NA	CASSYSKFPRQVHF	TGTGCCAGCAGCTATTCTAAGTTCCCCAGACAGGTCCACTTC
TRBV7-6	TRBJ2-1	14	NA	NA	CASSSSGRGDEQFF	TGTGCCAGCAGCTCCAGCGGCCGGGGTGATGAGCAGTTCTTC
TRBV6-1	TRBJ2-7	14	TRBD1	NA	CASRSGQVVYEQYF	TGTGCCAGCAGGAGCGGACAGGTGGTCTACGAGCAGTACTTC
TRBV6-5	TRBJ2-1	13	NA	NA	CASSSGTYNEQFF	TGTGCCAGCAGCTCCGGGACTTATAATGAGCAGTTCTTC
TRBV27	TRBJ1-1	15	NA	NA	CASSLRTGIYTEAFF	TGTGCCAGCAGTTTACGAACAGGGATCTACACTGAAGCTTTCTTT
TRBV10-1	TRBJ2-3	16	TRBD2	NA	CASTPGTSGAADTQYF	TGCGCCAGCACCCCCGGGACTAGCGGGGCCGCAGATACGCAGTATTTT
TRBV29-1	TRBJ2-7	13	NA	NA	CSVEGGQAYEQYF	TGCAGCGTTGAGGGGGGGCAAGCCTACGAGCAGTACTTC
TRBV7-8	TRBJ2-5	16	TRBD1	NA	CASSLTGQGVRETQYF	TGTGCCAGCAGCCTAACTGGACAGGGAGTGAGGGAGACCCAGTACTTC
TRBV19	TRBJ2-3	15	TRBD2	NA	CASTRTSGPTDTQYF	TGTGCCAGCACGCGGACTAGCGGTCCCACAGATACGCAGTATTTT